The clone carrying this T cell receptor beta chain came up many times. Its antigen is not identified. The sample belongs to a study of T cells in Graves' hyperthyroidism and ophthalmopathy. General observations from the study: Most expanded thyroid clonotypes above 0.001 also appeared in blood. Patients with ophthalmopathy were separated from those with stable hyperthyroidism by a 13 V-J model.

Clinical symptoms, serum thyroxine, TRAb, thyroid ultrasound and orbital computed tomography established diagnosis. From 8.5 to 10 ml of fresh peripheral blood, PBMCs were isolated. Template material for amplifying TCR beta CDR3 regions consisted of RNA transcripts. HTBI primers were the set used in a first-round RT-PCR of the TCR CDR3. TCRdb reanalysed the multiplex PCR reads using MiXCR and keeps one entry per CDR3 protein. The sample has some 490,000 distinct CDR3 sequences; about 16% are singletons. CDR3 length: 13 amino acids. The V end was cut by 7 bases, the J end by 2 bases, with 13 bases between. Germline CDR1 is SQVTM and CDR2 is ANQGSEA.

Sequenced input: blood. The V and J genes are TRBV29-1 and TRBJ2-3; D is tentatively TRBD1 or TRBD2 (5 bases each). This TCR came from a woman aged 30 to 39 with Graves' ophthalmopathy. As DNA, the CDR3 is TGCAGCGCCGAGGGGACCTTCACAGATACGCAGTATTTT. This translates into CSAEGTFTDTQYF.